The clone carrying this T cell receptor (beta chain) was detected only a few times. No antigen is known for it. These data originate in a study of T cell responses to AZD1222 COVID-19 vaccine. Findings of the study overall: Among the donors, most were white British and more were female, and clonal diversity was possibly underestimated. Researchers took repertoire samples only after the peak T cell response had come. Mapped onto spike, vaccine-associated CD4 TCRs spanned it and were dominant at 160-218 and 743-854.

Only in-frame clones appear in the TCRdb table, and some are missing; sequencing was by immunoSEQ multiplex PCR. The sample shows around 130,000 clones, 75% to 95% of them seen only once. This sample comprised peripheral blood, obtained on day 0 of AZD1222 vaccination. The TCR originated in an adult in good health.

CDR3 sequence reads: CASSYGQLDRPYTF. The CDR3 region has the DNA TGTGCCAGCAGTTACGGGCAGTTGGACAGACCATACACCTTC. The J gene is TRBJ1-2, the V gene TRBV6-6, with D possibly TRBD1 on 6 matching bases. The length of the CDR3 is 14 residues. The V gene lost 2 bases and the J gene lost 11 bases, with 18 bases spanning the gap. Germline V gene data show CDR1 as MNHNY and CDR2 as SVGAGI (reference sequence).